These 9 T cell receptor beta chains were all obtained from the same sample, sequenced in a study of CD8+CD57+ T cells in acquired aplastic anemia. Whoever was chosen for sequencing had shown CD8+CD57+ cell expansion by flow cytometry. Genomic DNA, serving as template, underwent TCR beta VDJ and CDR3 profiling. TCRdb itself ran the reads through MiXCR, one entry per CDR3 protein. The table lists about 160,000 distinct CDR3 sequences, roughly 48% of them singletons. Sequenced input: sorted CD4+, CD8+, or CD8+CD57+ T cells (not recorded which) from PBMCs. The receptors originated from a human donor with aplastic anemia.

This clonotype was found many times. The chain uses TRBV9 and TRBJ1-6; perhaps TRBD1 as D (5 bases). The CDR3 spans 13 residues. CDR1 and CDR2 (germline): SGDLS, YYNGEE. Deletions cut 0 bases from V and 7 bases from J, with 5 bases between. The CDR3 spells CASSVEGNSPLHF. As DNA, the CDR3 is TGTGCCAGCAGCGTAGAGGGGAATTCACCCCTCCACTTT.

This clonotype was seen many times. The chain links TRBV4-3 to TRBJ2-2; D is uncertain. With 5 bases removed from V and 7 bases from J, the gap between germline ends came to 8 bases. This CDR3 comprises 12 residues. Germline values: CDR1 LGHNA, CDR2 YSLEER. CDR3 region: CASSTDGGELFF. The DNA for the CDR3 is TGCGCCAGCAGCACAGACGGCGGGGAGCTGTTTTTT.

The chain uses TRBV7-6 and TRBJ1-2; D gene uncertain. This CDR3 has 12 residues. Germline CDR1 SGHVS, CDR2 FNYEAQ. The V end was cut by 5 bases, the J end by 8 bases, with 12 bases between. In DNA, the CDR3 is TGTGCCAGCAGCCAATCCGGATTAGGCTACACCTTC. As protein: CASSQSGLGYTF.

The V gene is TRBV27, the J gene TRBJ2-7, with 8 bases that match TRBD2. V lost 4 bases and J lost 7; bases outside the gene matches: 6. Germline values: CDR1 MNHEY, CDR2 SMNVEV (reference sequence). The CDR3 is 13 amino acids. The CDR3 region is CASSSSGSGEQYF. CDR3 nucleotide sequence: TGTGCCAGCAGTTCCAGCGGGAGTGGTGAGCAGTACTTC.

Details on this clonotype: A read error may account for a junction end that differs from germline. The V call is TRBV6-5, the J call TRBJ2-7; D possibly uses TRBD1 or TRBD2 (5 bases each). From germline, CDR1 is MNHEY and CDR2 SVGAGI. The CDR3 is made up of 15 amino acids. In nucleotides, the CDR3 is TGTGCCTGCAGTTATCAGGGACGTACCTCCTACGAGCAGTACTTC. Protein: CACSYQGRTSYEQYF.

This clonotype was counted at least ten times. The chain couples TRBV2 to TRBJ2-7; TRBD1 matches 9 bases. CDR1 is SNHLY, CDR2 FYNNEI, per germline. Trimming removed 5 bases from V and 2 bases from J; junction bases left unmatched: 7. The CDR3 is 15 residues long. CDR3 protein: CASSPWTGATYEQYF. The DNA for the CDR3 is TGTGCCAGCAGTCCGTGGACAGGGGCCACCTACGAGCAGTACTTC.

There are a few counts of this clonotype. V usage is TRBV30 and J usage is TRBJ1-1; D ambiguous. Germline CDR1 and CDR2: GTSNPN and SVGIG (reference sequence). This CDR3 contains 12 residues. V lost 2 bases, J lost 1 base, and 5 bases lay in between. CDR3 DNA sequence: TGTGCCTGGAGTCTCGGGAACACTGAAGCTTTCTTT. Translation: CAWSLGNTEAFF.

Many counts were recorded for this clonotype. The J gene is TRBJ1-3, the V gene TRBV24-1; possibly TRBD1 for D (6 bases). There are 13 residues in the CDR3. Germline V CDR1 and CDR2: KGHDR, SFDVKD. V dropped 7 bases and J dropped 4 bases, with 10 bases sitting between them. In DNA form, the CDR3 reads TGTGCCACCAGCCCCGACAGGGGAAACACCATATATTTT. It is translated as CATSPDRGNTIYF.

Points on this clonotype: Given a much more abundant clone one base away, this may be a read error. This chain links TRBV4-2 with TRBJ1-2; no clear D gene. CDR3 length: 12 amino acids. Trimming removed 4 bases at V and 9 bases at J, with 12 bases between. Germline V lookup: CDR1 LGHNA, CDR2 YNFKEQ. CDR3 region: CASSPTVGSYTF. CDR3 DNA: TGTGCCAGCAGCCCAACGGTGGGGAGCTACACCTTC.